This T cell receptor (beta chain) stems from a study of cytomegalovirus exposure and HLA in healthy donors. Findings and caveats of the study: Most subjects' HLA-A and HLA-B alleles were reportedly predicted from TCR beta sequences. In a later analysis, the majority of CMV-associated beta chains seemingly showed HLA restriction. The authors listed approximately 150 TCR beta chains as cytomegalovirus-associated.

The PCR contained 60 Vbeta and 13 Jbeta primers. TCRdb keeps only in-frame clones here, not all; method: immunoSEQ multiplex PCR. The table lists about 110,000 clones, around 80% of them singletons. Of note for this clone: The antigen is not known.

Specimen: PBMCs. This receptor was obtained from a man aged 55 to 70 in good health and CMV-seronegative.

CDR3 protein: CASSRTGQSNQPQHF. As DNA, the CDR3 is TGCGCCAGCAGCCGGACGGGACAGTCCAATCAGCCCCAGCATTTT. The chain is built from TRBV4-3 and TRBJ1-5; 7 nucleotides agree with TRBD1. V lost 4 bases to trimming and J lost 3 bases; unmatched junction nucleotides: 6. Per germline, CDR1 LGHNA and CDR2 YSLEER. The CDR3 runs to 15 residues.